The clone carrying this TCR beta chain has only one observation. The antigen remains undetermined. The ends were cut back, 1 base at V and 2 bases at J, with 8 bases in the middle. This CDR3 is built from 14 residues. Germline V gene data show CDR1 as SGHVS and CDR2 as FQNEAQ. These data originate in a study of OX40 agonist ivuxolimab in advanced cancers. Study observations and caveats: A proportion of nonresponders additionally exhibited low normalized T-cell clonal expansion.

Data came from immunoSEQ multiplex PCR; TCRdb stores just in-frame clones and leaves some out. The sample carries 65,000 to 95,000 clones, less than 95% recorded once. The TCR comes from an adult with an advanced solid tumor such as melanoma, head and neck, liver or kidney cancer. Sample: CD4+ or CD8+ T cells sorted from blood, taken in a trial of the OX40 agonist ivuxolimab. This chain uses TRBV7-8 with TRBJ1-1, with a weak D call TRBD1 (6 bases). The CDR3 DNA reads TGTGCCAGCAGCTTAGGAGGGGGTAACACTGAAGCTTTCTTT. Protein product: CASSLGGGNTEAFF.